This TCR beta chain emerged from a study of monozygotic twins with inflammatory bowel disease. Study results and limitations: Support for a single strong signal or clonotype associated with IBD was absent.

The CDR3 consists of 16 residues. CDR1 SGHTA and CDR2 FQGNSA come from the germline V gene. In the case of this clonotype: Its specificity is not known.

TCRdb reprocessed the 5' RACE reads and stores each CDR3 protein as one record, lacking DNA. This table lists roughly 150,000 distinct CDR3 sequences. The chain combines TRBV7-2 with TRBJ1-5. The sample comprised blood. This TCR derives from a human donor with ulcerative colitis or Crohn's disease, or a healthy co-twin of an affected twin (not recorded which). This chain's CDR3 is CASSLEQGLSNQPQHF.